This is a list of T cell receptor beta chains from one sample in a study of blood T cell repertoires in COVID-19. Sequencing was performed with immunoSEQ multiplex PCR; in TCRdb, only in-frame clones are kept and a portion is missing. The table has 210,000 or so clones, 90% seen once. Sequencing was done on a sample of peripheral blood. All receptors come from a man in his fifties with acute or convalescent COVID-19. Each CDR3 is given with its conserved first and last residue. The D gene is left open where the match is weak. Clone size is given for some rows only: seen once, a few or many times, or a class if the clone is expanded.

CDR3nt,CDR3aa,d_gene,j_gene,abundance,v_gene
TGCGCCAGCAGCCACCACACTAGACTAGCGGGAGGGCCCTACGAGCAGTACTTC,CASSHHTRLAGGPYEQYF,TRBD2,TRBJ2-7,few,TRBV4-1
TGTGCCAGCAGCTATACAGGGCCGGAGACCCAGTACTTC,CASSYTGPETQYF,.,TRBJ2-5,.,TRBV12-3/TRBV12-4
TGTGCCAGCAGTTACATACAGGATCCCGGGGCCAACGTCCTGACTTTC,CASSYIQDPGANVLTF,.,TRBJ2-6,.,TRBV6-5
TGTGCCAGCAGCTCTAGTAGGGAGACCCAGGGAAACACCATATATTTT,CASSSSRETQGNTIYF,.,TRBJ1-3,.,TRBV7-7
TGTGCCAGCAGTTCGGGACAGGGGGCGTACACTGAAGCTTTCTTT,CASSSGQGAYTEAFF,TRBD1,TRBJ1-1,once,TRBV27
TGTGCCAGCAGGATAACAGGGAACACCGAAGCTTTCTTT,CASRITGNTEAFF,.,TRBJ1-1,.,TRBV6-5
TGTGCCAGCAGTTACTCCGGGACTAGCCGCGCAGATACGCAGTATTTT,CASSYSGTSRADTQYF,TRBD2,TRBJ2-3,.,TRBV6-2/TRBV6-3
TGTGCCAGCAGCTTCCCGGGACTAGCGGGTACTGAGACCCAGTACTTC,CASSFPGLAGTETQYF,TRBD2,TRBJ2-5,.,TRBV13
TGTGCCAGCAGCCACGGGGGGGGCACTGAAGCTTTCTTT,CASSHGGGTEAFF,.,TRBJ1-1,.,TRBV7-3
TGTGCCAGCAGTGCCCCGGACAGGGGCGAAGAGACCCAGTACTTC,CASSAPDRGEETQYF,TRBD1,TRBJ2-5,once,TRBV28
TGTGCCAGTAGTTTCCCCAGGGGAGCGGGAGTTTACGAGCAGTACTTC,CASSFPRGAGVYEQYF,TRBD2,TRBJ2-7,.,TRBV19
TGTGCCAGCAGTAGGGACAGGAGCTCCTACAATGAGCAGTTCTTC,CASSRDRSSYNEQFF,TRBD1,TRBJ2-1,.,TRBV6-2/TRBV6-3
TGTGCCAGTACGCTTAAGACAACCGGGACAGGGTTTTATTCTGAAGCTTTCTTT,CASTLKTTGTGFYSEAFF,TRBD1,TRBJ1-1,.,TRBV19
TGTGCCAGTAGTCCCCGCCCTACAGGGGTCGGCACAGATACGCAGTATTTT,CASSPRPTGVGTDTQYF,TRBD1,TRBJ2-3,.,TRBV19
TGCGCCAGCAGCTTGGTCATCACAGATACGCAGTATTTT,CASSLVITDTQYF,.,TRBJ2-3,.,TRBV5-1
TGTGCCAGCTCACCAGGGACTAGCATGAATGAGCAGTTCTTC,CASSPGTSMNEQFF,TRBD2,TRBJ2-1,.,TRBV18
TGTGCCAGCACCAACCCGGGCACAGATACGCAGTATTTT,CASTNPGTDTQYF,.,TRBJ2-3,.,TRBV28
TGTGCCAGCAGTTTCCTACTAGCGAGGAGCCACGAGCAGTACTTC,CASSFLLARSHEQYF,TRBD2,TRBJ2-7,.,TRBV27
TGTGCCAGTAGTTGGTTCGGGGTCACAGATACGCAGTATTTT,CASSWFGVTDTQYF,.,TRBJ2-3,.,TRBV19
TGTGCCAGCACACACTCTGGGGCCAACGTCCTGACTTTC,CASTHSGANVLTF,.,TRBJ2-6,.,TRBV5-6
TGTGCCAGCAGCCCACAAGCGGGGGTGAGATACAATGAGCAGTTCTTC,CASSPQAGVRYNEQFF,TRBD2,TRBJ2-1,.,TRBV7-2
TGTGCCAGCAGTCCAAACGTAGCGGGAGGGTTGAATGAGCAGTTCTTC,CASSPNVAGGLNEQFF,TRBD2,TRBJ2-1,.,TRBV27
TGCGCCAGCAGCATTTCCACTGGCGGGAGGGGGGAGCAGTACTTC,CASSISTGGRGEQYF,TRBD2,TRBJ2-7,.,TRBV5-1
TGCGCCAGCAGTCGCCGCGGGGGTGTCGAGCGGGAGCAAGGGGAGCAGTTCTTC,CASSRRGGVEREQGEQFF,TRBD2,TRBJ2-1,few,TRBV23-1
TGTGCCAGCAGCCAAATACAGGAACCCGCGGATACGCAGTATTTT,CASSQIQEPADTQYF,.,TRBJ2-3,.,TRBV7-6
TGTGCCAGCTCACCTTACGACATCCCCTACAATGAGCAGTTCTTC,CASSPYDIPYNEQFF,.,TRBJ2-1,.,TRBV18
TGTGCCATCAGTGAGTCTAAGACAACACGTTACACAGATACGCAGTATTTT,CAISESKTTRYTDTQYF,.,TRBJ2-3,.,TRBV10-3
TGTGCCAGCAGTTCCCGGGGGGGGGCGAAAGAGCAGTACTTC,CASSSRGGAKEQYF,TRBD2,TRBJ2-7,.,TRBV6-5
TGTGCCAGCAGTCCTGGACAGGGGAACTATGGCTACACCTTC,CASSPGQGNYGYTF,TRBD1,TRBJ1-2,.,TRBV25-1
TGTGCCACCAGCAGAGATTTTTCGGACACTGAAGCTTTCTTT,CATSRDFSDTEAFF,.,TRBJ1-1,.,TRBV15
TGTGCCAGCAGCTCGGGACAGGGGCACACCGGGGAGCTGTTTTTT,CASSSGQGHTGELFF,TRBD1,TRBJ2-2,.,TRBV7-8
TGTGCCATCAGTGGAGTTCGGGTGGGTGCCACAGATACGCAGTATTTT,CAISGVRVGATDTQYF,.,TRBJ2-3,once,TRBV10-3
TGTGCCAGCAGTTTTAGCGGGAGCTCCTACAATGAGCAGTTCTTC,CASSFSGSSYNEQFF,TRBD2,TRBJ2-1,.,TRBV27
TGCGCCAGCAGCTTTGGCCTCGAGCAGTACTTC,CASSFGLEQYF,.,TRBJ2-7,.,TRBV5-1
TGTGCCAGCAGTTTATATACAGGGGGCGGCAATCAGCCCCAGCATTTT,CASSLYTGGGNQPQHF,TRBD1,TRBJ1-5,once,TRBV28
TGTGCCACGCCGACCAGCGGGGGCCTCCAAGAGACCCAGTACTTC,CATPTSGGLQETQYF,TRBD2,TRBJ2-5,.,TRBV15
TGTGCCAGCAGCTTACAAGGGTCCGGGACAGCAGTTGAAGCTTTCTTT,CASSLQGSGTAVEAFF,TRBD1,TRBJ1-1,.,TRBV7-8
TGTGCCAGCAGTTCGACAGCCTATGGCTACACCTTC,CASSSTAYGYTF,.,TRBJ1-2,.,TRBV12-3/TRBV12-4
TGTGCCAGCAGCCACCGGACTAGCGGGATTTACGAGCAGTACTTC,CASSHRTSGIYEQYF,TRBD2,TRBJ2-7,.,TRBV3-1/TRBV3-2
TGTGCCACCAGTGACCGAATCGGGACTAGCGGGATTGGTGAGCAGTTCTTC,CATSDRIGTSGIGEQFF,TRBD2,TRBJ2-1,.,TRBV24-1
TGTGCCAGCAGCCCCCTACAAGTTAGCGGGCGGTCCTACGAGCAGTACTTC,CASSPLQVSGRSYEQYF,TRBD2,TRBJ2-7,.,TRBV6-2/TRBV6-3
TGTGCCAGCAACAGGGACAGTAAAGATAATTCACCCCTCCACTTT,CASNRDSKDNSPLHF,TRBD1,TRBJ1-6,.,TRBV7-9
TGTGCCAGCAGCTTAATCGGGACGCAACTAGCGGGGCAAGAGACCCAGTACTTC,CASSLIGTQLAGQETQYF,TRBD2,TRBJ2-5,once,TRBV7-2
TGTGCCTGGAGTGTACGGAGCGGGGAGCTGTTTTTT,CAWSVRSGELFF,.,TRBJ2-2,.,TRBV30
TGTGCCAGCAGCCCTTATCTAAACACCATATATTTT,CASSPYLNTIYF,.,TRBJ1-3,few,TRBV7-2
TGCGCCAGCAGCCAAGGGACTACTAACACCGGGGAGCTGTTTTTT,CASSQGTTNTGELFF,.,TRBJ2-2,.,TRBV4-1
TGTGCCAGCAGCTTACAAGGACACAGCACAGATACGCAGTATTTT,CASSLQGHSTDTQYF,.,TRBJ2-3,.,TRBV7-3
TGTGCCAGCACCCCGGGACATAATTTTTTCTATGGCTACACCTTC,CASTPGHNFFYGYTF,.,TRBJ1-2,once,TRBV6-5
TGTGCCAGCAGCTGGGACAGGGGGGCCGCTGAAGCTTTCTTT,CASSWDRGAAEAFF,TRBD1,TRBJ1-1,once,TRBV5-6
TGTGCCAGCAGTTATCGGAACATTCAGTACTTC,CASSYRNIQYF,.,TRBJ2-4,.,TRBV6-5
TGTGCCAGCAGCGTAGCGGGGACTAGCGGCAACTCCGACGGCACAGATACGCAGTATTTT,CASSVAGTSGNSDGTDTQYF,TRBD2,TRBJ2-3,.,TRBV9
TGTGCCAGCAGCCAAACAGGGGGAGTCGCTGAAGCTTTCTTT,CASSQTGGVAEAFF,TRBD1,TRBJ1-1,.,TRBV3-1/TRBV3-2
TGTGCCAGCTCACCTGAGAGTGAAAAACTGTTTTTT,CASSPESEKLFF,.,TRBJ1-4,.,TRBV18
TGTGCCAGCAGCCAGGAGGGGACAGGGGGCCTTTCACCCCTCCACTTT,CASSQEGTGGLSPLHF,TRBD1,TRBJ1-6,.,TRBV3-1/TRBV3-2
TGTGCCAGCAGCCCTTTGCGGGACAGGGGACCCCCTGACACTGAAGCTTTCTTT,CASSPLRDRGPPDTEAFF,TRBD1,TRBJ1-1,.,TRBV28
TGTGCCAGCATCAGAGACAGGGGTGGTAGCACAGATACGCAGTATTTT,CASIRDRGGSTDTQYF,TRBD1,TRBJ2-3,.,TRBV2
TGTGCCAGCAGTTTATCTCAGGGGCATACTGAAGCTTTCTTT,CASSLSQGHTEAFF,.,TRBJ1-1,.,TRBV28
TGTGCCAGCAGCTCGGGACTCCGAGTGGGAGAGACCCAGTACTTC,CASSSGLRVGETQYF,.,TRBJ2-5,once,TRBV9
TGTGCCAGCACCCTCAAAGCCGGCTCCTACGAGCAGTACTTC,CASTLKAGSYEQYF,.,TRBJ2-7,.,TRBV6-6